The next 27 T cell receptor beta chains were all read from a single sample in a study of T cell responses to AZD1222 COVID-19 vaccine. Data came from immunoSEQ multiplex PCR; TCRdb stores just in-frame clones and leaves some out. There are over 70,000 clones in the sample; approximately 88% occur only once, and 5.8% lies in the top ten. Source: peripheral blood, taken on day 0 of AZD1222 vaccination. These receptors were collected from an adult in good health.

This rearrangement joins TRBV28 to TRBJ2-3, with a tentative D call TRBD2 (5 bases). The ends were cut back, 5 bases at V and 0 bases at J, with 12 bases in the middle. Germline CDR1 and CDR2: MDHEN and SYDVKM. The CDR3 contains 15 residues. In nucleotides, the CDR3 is TGTGCCAGCAGTCCGCCTGGACTTAGCACAGATACGCAGTATTTT. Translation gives CASSPPGLSTDTQYF.

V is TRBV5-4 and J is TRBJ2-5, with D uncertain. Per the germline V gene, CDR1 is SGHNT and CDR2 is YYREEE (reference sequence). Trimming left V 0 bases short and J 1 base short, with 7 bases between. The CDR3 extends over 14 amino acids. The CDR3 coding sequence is TGTGCCAGCAGCTTGGCCGGCAGCCAAGAGACCCAGTACTTC. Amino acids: CASSLAGSQETQYF.

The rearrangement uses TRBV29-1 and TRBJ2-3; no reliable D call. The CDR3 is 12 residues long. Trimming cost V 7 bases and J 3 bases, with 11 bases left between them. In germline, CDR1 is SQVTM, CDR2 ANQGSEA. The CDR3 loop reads CSATGWTDTQYF. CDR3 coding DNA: TGCAGCGCCACCGGGTGGACAGATACGCAGTATTTT.

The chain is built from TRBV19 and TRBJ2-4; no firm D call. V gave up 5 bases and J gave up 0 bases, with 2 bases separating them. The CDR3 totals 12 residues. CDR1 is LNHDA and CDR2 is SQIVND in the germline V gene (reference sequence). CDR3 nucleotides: TGTGCCAGTAGTCTAGCCAAAAACATTCAGTACTTC. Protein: CASSLAKNIQYF.

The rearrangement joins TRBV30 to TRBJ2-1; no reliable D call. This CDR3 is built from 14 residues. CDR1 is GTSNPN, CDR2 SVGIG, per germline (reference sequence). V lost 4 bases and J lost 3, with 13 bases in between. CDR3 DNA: TGTGCCTGGACGGGTGGGAATGGCTACAATGAGCAGTTCTTC. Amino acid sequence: CAWTGGNGYNEQFF. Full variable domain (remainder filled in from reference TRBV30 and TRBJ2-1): SQTIHQWPATLVQPVGSPLSLECTVEGTSNPNLYWYRQAAGRGLQLLFYSVGIGQISSEVPQNLSASRPQDRQFILSSKKLLLSDSGFYLCAWTGGNGYNEQFFGPGTRLTVL.

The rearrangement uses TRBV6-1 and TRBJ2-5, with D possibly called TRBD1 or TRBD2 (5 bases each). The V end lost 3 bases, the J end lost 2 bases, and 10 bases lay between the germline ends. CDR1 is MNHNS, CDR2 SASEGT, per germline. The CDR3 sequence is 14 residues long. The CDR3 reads CASSEGRMQETQYF. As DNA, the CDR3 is TGTGCCAGCAGTGAGGGACGGATGCAAGAGACCCAGTACTTC.

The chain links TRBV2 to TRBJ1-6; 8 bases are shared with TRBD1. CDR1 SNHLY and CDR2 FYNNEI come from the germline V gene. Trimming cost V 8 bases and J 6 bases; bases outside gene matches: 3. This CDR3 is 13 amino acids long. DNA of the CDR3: TGTGCCAGCGTGGACAGGGTTAATTCACCCCTCCACTTT. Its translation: CASVDRVNSPLHF. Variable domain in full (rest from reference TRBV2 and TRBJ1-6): EPEVTQTPSHQVTQMGQEVILRCVPISNHLYFYWYRQILGQKVEFLVSFYNNEISEKSEIFDDQFSVERPDGSNFTLKIRSTKLEDSAMYFCASVDRVNSPLHFGNGTRLTVT.

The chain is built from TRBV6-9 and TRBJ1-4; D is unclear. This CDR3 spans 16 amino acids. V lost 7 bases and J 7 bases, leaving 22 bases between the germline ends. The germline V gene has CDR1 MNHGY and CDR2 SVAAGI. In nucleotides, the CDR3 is TGTGCCAGCACCACCCACGAAATAACGGAGGTTGAAAAACTGTTTTTT. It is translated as CASTTHEITEVEKLFF.

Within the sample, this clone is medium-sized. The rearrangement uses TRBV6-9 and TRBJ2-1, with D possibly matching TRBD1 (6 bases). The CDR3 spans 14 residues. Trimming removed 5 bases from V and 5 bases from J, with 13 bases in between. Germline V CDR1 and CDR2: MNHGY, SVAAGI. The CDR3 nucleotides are TGTGCCAGCAGTACGCGGACAGATAACAATGAGCAGTTCTTC. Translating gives CASSTRTDNNEQFF.

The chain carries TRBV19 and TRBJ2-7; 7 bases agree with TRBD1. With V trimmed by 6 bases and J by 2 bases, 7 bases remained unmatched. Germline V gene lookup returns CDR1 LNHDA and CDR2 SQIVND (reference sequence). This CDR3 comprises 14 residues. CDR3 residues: CASSYRGGAYEQYF. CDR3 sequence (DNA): TGTGCCAGTAGCTACAGGGGTGGGGCCTACGAGCAGTACTTC. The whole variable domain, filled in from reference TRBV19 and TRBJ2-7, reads DGGITQSPKYLFRKEGQNVTLSCEQNLNHDAMYWYRQDPGQGLRLIYYSQIVNDFQKGDIAEGYSVSREKKESFPLTVTSAQKNPTAFYLCASSYRGGAYEQYFGPGTRLTVT.

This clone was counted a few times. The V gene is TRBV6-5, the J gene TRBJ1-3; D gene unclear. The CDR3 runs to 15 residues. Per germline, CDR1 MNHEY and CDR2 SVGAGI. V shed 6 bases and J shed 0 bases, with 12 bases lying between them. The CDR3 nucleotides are TGTGCCAGCAGAGAGGATGGGATCTCTGGAAACACCATATATTTT. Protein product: CASREDGISGNTIYF.

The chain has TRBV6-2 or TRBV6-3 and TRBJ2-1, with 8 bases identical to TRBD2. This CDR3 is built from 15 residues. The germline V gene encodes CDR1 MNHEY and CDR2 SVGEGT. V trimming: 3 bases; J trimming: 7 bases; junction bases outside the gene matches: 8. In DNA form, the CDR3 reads TGTGCCAGCAGTTATTTGGCTAGCGGGCCGAATGAGCAGTTCTTC. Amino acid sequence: CASSYLASGPNEQFF.

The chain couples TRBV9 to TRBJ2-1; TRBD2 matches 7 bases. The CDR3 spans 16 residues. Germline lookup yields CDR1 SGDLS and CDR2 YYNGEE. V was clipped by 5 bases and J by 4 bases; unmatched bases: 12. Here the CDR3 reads CASSARIGSGYNEQFF. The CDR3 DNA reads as TGTGCCAGCAGTGCCAGGATTGGTAGCGGGTACAATGAGCAGTTCTTC.

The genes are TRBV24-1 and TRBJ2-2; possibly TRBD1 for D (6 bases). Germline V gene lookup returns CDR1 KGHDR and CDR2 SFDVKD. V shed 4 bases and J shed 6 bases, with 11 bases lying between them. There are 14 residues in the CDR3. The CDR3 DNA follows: TGTGCCACCAGTGAACAGGGTAACGCCGGGGAGCTGTTTTTT. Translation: CATSEQGNAGELFF.

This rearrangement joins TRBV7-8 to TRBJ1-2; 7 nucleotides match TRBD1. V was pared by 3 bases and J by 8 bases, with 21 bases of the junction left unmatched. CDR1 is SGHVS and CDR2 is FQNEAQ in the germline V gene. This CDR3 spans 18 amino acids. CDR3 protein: CASSLTTPGQSRLGGYTF. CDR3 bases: TGTGCCAGCAGCTTGACGACCCCGGGACAGTCCCGTTTGGGAGGCTACACCTTC.

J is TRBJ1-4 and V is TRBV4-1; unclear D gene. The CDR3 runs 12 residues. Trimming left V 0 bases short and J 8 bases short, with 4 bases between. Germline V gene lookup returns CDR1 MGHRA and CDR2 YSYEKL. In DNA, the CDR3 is TGCGCCAGCAGCCAAGATACCGAAAAACTGTTTTTT. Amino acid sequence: CASSQDTEKLFF.

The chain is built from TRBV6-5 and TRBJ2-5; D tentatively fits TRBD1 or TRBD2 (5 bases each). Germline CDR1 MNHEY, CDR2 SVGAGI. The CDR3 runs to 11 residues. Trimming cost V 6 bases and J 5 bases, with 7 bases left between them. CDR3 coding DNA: TGTGCCAGCAGGAGGGGTGAGACCCAGTACTTC. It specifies CASRRGETQYF.

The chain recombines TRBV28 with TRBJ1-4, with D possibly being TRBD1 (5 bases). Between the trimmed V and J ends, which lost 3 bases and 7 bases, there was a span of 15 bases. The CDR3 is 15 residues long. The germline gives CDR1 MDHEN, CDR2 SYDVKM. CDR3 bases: TGTGCCAGCAGTTTGATTCGAGTGACAGTTGAAAAACTGTTTTTT. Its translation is CASSLIRVTVEKLFF.

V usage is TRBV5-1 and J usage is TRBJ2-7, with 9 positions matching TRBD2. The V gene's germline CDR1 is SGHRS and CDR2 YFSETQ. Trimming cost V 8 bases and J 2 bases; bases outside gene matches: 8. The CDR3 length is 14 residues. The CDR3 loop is CARWEREVAYEQYF. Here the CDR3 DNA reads TGCGCCAGGTGGGAGCGGGAGGTGGCCTACGAGCAGTACTTC.

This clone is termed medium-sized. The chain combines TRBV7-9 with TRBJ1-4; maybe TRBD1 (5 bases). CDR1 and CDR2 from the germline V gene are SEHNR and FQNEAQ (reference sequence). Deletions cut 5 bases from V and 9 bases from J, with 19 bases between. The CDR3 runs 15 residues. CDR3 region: CASSVGVGLEKKLFF. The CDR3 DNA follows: TGTGCCAGCAGCGTAGGGGTTGGGCTAGAGAAAAAACTGTTTTTT.

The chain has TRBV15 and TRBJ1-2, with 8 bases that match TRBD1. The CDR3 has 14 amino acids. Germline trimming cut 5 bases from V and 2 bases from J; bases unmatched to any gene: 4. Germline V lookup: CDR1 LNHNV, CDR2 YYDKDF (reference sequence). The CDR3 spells CATSEDRVNYGYTF. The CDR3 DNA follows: TGTGCCACCAGCGAGGACAGGGTAAACTATGGCTACACCTTC. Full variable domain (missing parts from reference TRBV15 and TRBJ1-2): DAMVIQNPRYQVTQFGKPVTLSCSQTLNHNVMYWYQQKSSQAPKLLFHYYDKDFNNEADTPDNFQSRRPNTSFCFLDIRSPGLGDTAMYLCATSEDRVNYGYTFGSGTRLTVV.

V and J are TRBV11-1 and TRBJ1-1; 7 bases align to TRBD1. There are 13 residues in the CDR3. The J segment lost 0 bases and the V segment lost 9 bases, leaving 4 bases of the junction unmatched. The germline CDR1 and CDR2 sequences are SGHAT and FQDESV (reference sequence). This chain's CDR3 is CASLGQMNTEAFF. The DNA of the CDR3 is TGTGCCAGTTTGGGACAGATGAACACTGAAGCTTTCTTT.

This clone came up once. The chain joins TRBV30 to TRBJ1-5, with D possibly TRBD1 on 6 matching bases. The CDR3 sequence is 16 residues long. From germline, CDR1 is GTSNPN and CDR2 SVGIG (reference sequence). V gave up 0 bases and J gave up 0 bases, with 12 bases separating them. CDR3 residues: CAWSVAGAISNQPQHF. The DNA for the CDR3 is TGTGCCTGGAGTGTAGCAGGGGCGATTAGCAATCAGCCCCAGCATTTT.

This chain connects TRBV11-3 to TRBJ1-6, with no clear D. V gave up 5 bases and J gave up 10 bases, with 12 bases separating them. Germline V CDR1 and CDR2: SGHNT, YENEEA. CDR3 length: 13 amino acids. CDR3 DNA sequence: TGTGCCAGCAGCCTCAGACAAGACTCACCCCTCCACTTT. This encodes CASSLRQDSPLHF.

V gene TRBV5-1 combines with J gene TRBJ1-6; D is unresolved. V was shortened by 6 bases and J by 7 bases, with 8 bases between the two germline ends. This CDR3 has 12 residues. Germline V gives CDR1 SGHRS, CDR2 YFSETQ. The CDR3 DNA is TGCGCCAGCAAACGTGACAATTCACCCCTCCACTTT. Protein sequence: CASKRDNSPLHF.

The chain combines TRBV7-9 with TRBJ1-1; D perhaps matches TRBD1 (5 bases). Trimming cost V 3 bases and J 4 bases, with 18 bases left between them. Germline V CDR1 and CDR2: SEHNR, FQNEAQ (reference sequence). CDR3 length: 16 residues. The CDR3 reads CASSFLSGFAITEAFF. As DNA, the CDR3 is TGTGCCAGCAGCTTTTTGTCAGGGTTCGCCATCACTGAAGCTTTCTTT.

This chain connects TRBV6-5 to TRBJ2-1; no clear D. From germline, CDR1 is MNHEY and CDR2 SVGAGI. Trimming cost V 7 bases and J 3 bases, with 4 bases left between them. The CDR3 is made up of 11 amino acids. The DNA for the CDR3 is TGTGCCAGCACCGACTACAATGAGCAGTTCTTC. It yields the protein CASTDYNEQFF.